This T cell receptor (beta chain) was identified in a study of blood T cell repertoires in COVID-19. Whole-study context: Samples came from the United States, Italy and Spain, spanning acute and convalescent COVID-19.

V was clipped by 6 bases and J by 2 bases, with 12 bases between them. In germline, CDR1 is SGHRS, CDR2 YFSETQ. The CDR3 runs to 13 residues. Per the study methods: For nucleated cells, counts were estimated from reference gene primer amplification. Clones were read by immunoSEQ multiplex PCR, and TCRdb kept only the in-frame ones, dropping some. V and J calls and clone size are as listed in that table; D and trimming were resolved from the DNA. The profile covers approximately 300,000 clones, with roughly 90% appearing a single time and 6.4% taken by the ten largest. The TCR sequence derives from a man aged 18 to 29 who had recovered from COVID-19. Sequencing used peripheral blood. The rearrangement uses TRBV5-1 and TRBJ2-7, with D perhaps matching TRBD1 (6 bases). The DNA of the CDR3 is TGCGCCAGCACCCGGGACACGACCTACGAGCAGTACTTC. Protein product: CASTRDTTYEQYF.